Listed below are T cell receptor beta chains from one sample, sequenced in a study of blood T cell repertoires in COVID-19. Data came from immunoSEQ multiplex PCR; TCRdb stores just in-frame clones and leaves some out. The sample includes 250,000 to 400,000 clones, 75% to 90% seen only once; the top ten take about 2%. Material for sequencing was PBMCs or T cells enriched from blood (not recorded which). The source is a woman aged 30 to 39 who had been exposed to COVID-19. Both conserved end residues are part of each CDR3. Fields, in order: clone size, D gene, V gene, J gene, CDR3 DNA, CDR3 protein. D genes are given only for firm matches. The listing skips clone size in some rows; elsewhere it reads once, few, many or a size class.

abundance: -; d_gene: -; v_gene: TRBV28; j_gene: TRBJ1-2; CDR3nt: TGTGCCAGCACGGTGCCGGGTCGGGGTGGCTACACCTTC; CDR3aa: CASTVPGRGGYTF
abundance: -; d_gene: TRBD1; v_gene: TRBV24-1; j_gene: TRBJ2-1; CDR3nt: TGTGCCACCACGTACCCAGGGGGCAAACAGTTCTTC; CDR3aa: CATTYPGGKQFF
abundance: -; d_gene: -; v_gene: TRBV19; j_gene: TRBJ1-3; CDR3nt: TGTGCCAGTAGTGGTGGGGCGCGGAACACCATATATTTT; CDR3aa: CASSGGARNTIYF
abundance: -; d_gene: TRBD2; v_gene: TRBV7-2; j_gene: TRBJ2-4; CDR3nt: TGTGCCAGCAGCTTAGTGTTTAGCGGGGGGGGGAACATTCAGTACTTC; CDR3aa: CASSLVFSGGGNIQYF
abundance: -; d_gene: TRBD1; v_gene: TRBV18; j_gene: TRBJ2-1; CDR3nt: TGTGCCAGCTCACCGGCGCTGGGACAGCAAAATTACAATGAGCAGTTCTTC; CDR3aa: CASSPALGQQNYNEQFF
abundance: -; d_gene: -; v_gene: TRBV7-8; j_gene: TRBJ1-1; CDR3nt: TGTGCCAGCAGATTTGGGGCAGGGTTAACTGAAGCTTTCTTT; CDR3aa: CASRFGAGLTEAFF
abundance: -; d_gene: -; v_gene: TRBV12-3/TRBV12-4; j_gene: TRBJ1-1; CDR3nt: TGTGCCAGCAGTGGGAGTACTGAAGCTTTCTTT; CDR3aa: CASSGSTEAFF
abundance: -; d_gene: TRBD1; v_gene: TRBV7-3; j_gene: TRBJ2-2; CDR3nt: TGTGCCAGCAGCTTTAACAGGGGCACCGGGGAGCTGTTTTTT; CDR3aa: CASSFNRGTGELFF
abundance: -; d_gene: -; v_gene: TRBV5-6; j_gene: TRBJ1-3; CDR3nt: TGTGCCAGCAGCTTGTTTCAGGGAAACACCATATATTTT; CDR3aa: CASSLFQGNTIYF
abundance: -; d_gene: TRBD2; v_gene: TRBV3-1/TRBV3-2; j_gene: TRBJ2-7; CDR3nt: TGTGCCAGCAGCCAACCCGGGACTAGAAGGAGGGAGCAGTACTTC; CDR3aa: CASSQPGTRRREQYF
abundance: -; d_gene: -; v_gene: TRBV5-1; j_gene: TRBJ2-3; CDR3nt: TGCGCCAGCAGCGCGGGACAGGGACTAGGGACAGATACGCAGTATTTT; CDR3aa: CASSAGQGLGTDTQYF
abundance: -; d_gene: TRBD1; v_gene: TRBV2; j_gene: TRBJ1-1; CDR3nt: TGTGCCAGCAAGGGGGCACAGGGGAACACTGAAGCTTTCTTT; CDR3aa: CASKGAQGNTEAFF
abundance: -; d_gene: -; v_gene: TRBV9; j_gene: TRBJ2-1; CDR3nt: TGTGCCAGCAGCCCTGTCGGACTACCGACACCCTACAATGAGCAGTTCTTC; CDR3aa: CASSPVGLPTPYNEQFF
abundance: once; d_gene: -; v_gene: TRBV29-1; j_gene: TRBJ1-1; CDR3nt: TGCAGCGTTGGGGGGGGGTCTGAAGCTTTCTTT; CDR3aa: CSVGGGSEAFF
abundance: -; d_gene: TRBD1; v_gene: TRBV10-1; j_gene: TRBJ2-3; CDR3nt: TGCGCCAGCAGTCGACAGGGTGCAAATACGCAGTATTTT; CDR3aa: CASSRQGANTQYF